This record looks at one T cell receptor (beta chain) sequence and its context. This receptor's antigen is unknown. Per-base qualities were not stored, and no clone one base away is much larger. Libraries were made using 5' RACE. The sample was run on an Illumina HiSeq 2000. Template switching introduced a universal primer binding site; the final cDNA contained a unique molecular identifier, enabling accurate counting of TCR cDNA molecules. First-strand cDNA for TCR alpha and beta chains was synthesized from specific primers in the conserved constant-segment region. To control for contamination, every cDNA library was double barcoded, receiving both a SMART-Mk sample barcode and Illumina barcodes. TruSeq adapter sequences along with Illumina sample barcodes were introduced in two successive PCR steps. The Illumina HiSeq platform was used with custom primers to sequence TCR alpha and beta cDNA libraries. Under the source paper's analysis protocol: Raw reads were processed with MiGEC to extract unique molecular identifiers, and MiXCR was used to determine CDR3 positions. Recombination models were inferred per individual with the repgenHMM and IGoR tools using an EM algorithm. The tcR package in R was used for shared clonotype analysis, with sharing normalized by the product of cloneset sizes. Out-of-frame nonproductive sequences were analyzed to study raw recombination free of thymic and clonal selection effects. TCRdb ran its own pipeline on the public reads, namely fastp trimming at Q25 and MiXCR clone calling, and kept in-frame beta chains. Rows with a matching CDR3 protein are joined into one entry that keeps the most common DNA and genes. These V and J calls rely on TCRdb rather than the paper's analysis. A total of 400,000 to 550,000 distinct CDR3 sequences appear in this sample, more than 20% of them only once. In total, the top ten clones hold over 2.5% of the sample.

The data derive from a study of identical twins (dated by TCRdb to 2016 to 2017). Some background on the complete study: The study deep-sequenced TCR alpha and beta repertoires from monozygotic twins, unrelated adults of various ages and cord blood to test whether fetal clonotypes persist. Replicate twin experiments were performed at different times using different library preparation protocols to rule out contamination.

All donors were healthy Caucasians. The twin cohort consisted of three pairs of female monozygotic twins, all aged about 18 to 30 years. CD4+ and CD8+ T cell populations were isolated with positive isolation kits from Invitrogen. V is cut back by 3 bases and J by 6 bases, with 18 bases in the junction unmatched. The CDR3 sequence holds 17 residues, the cysteine and phenylalanine included. Only the CDR3 region is kept as DNA, spanning 51 bases read in frame from base 1. CDR1 and CDR2 are drawn from the germline V gene: SGDLS, YYNGEE. What the research found in general, with its limitations: Compared with coincidental sharing between unrelated individuals, out-of-frame TCR alpha sequences shared between twins showed an excess of sequences with low generation probability. Abundant cord blood beta clonotypes carried fewer insertions; young adult naive repertoires showed a weaker similar trend, while memory repertoires showed none. A weaker excess of twin sharing was found in beta out-of-frame sequences because the signal-to-noise ratio was lowered by fewer shared sequences. Because the same donors could not be followed over many years, the conclusions relied on cross-sectional statistical analysis. Out-of-frame TCR alpha sharing in monozygotic twins was systematically underestimated by recombination models, whereas sharing between unrelated individuals was in agreement with the recombination models. Invariant T cells such as MAIT and iNKT could partly confound zero-insertion analyses, although diverse VJ usage argued against such confounding for most clonotypes.

These sequences were also reported in another study, on T cells expressing NK-cell markers. Per that second paper: Several donors provided sorted CD3+CD56+NKG2C+, CD3+CD56+NKG2C- and CD3+CD56-NKG2C+ T-cell subsets, whose TCR beta-chain repertoires were profiled. Of the eight sequenced donors, seven were found to be HCMV-seropositive and one was found to be HCMV-seronegative. In several experiments an anti-gammadeltaTCR antibody was added to restrict sorting to alphabetaTCR-expressing T cells. In over 5 donors, the dominant CD3+CD56+NKG2C+ clonotypes were among the top 10 CD8+ clonotypes and accounted for roughly 1.0-8% of CD8+ T cells. Those dominant clonotypes were again the most abundant among CD3+CD56-NKG2C+ cells in several donors, at about 25-60.1%. Whether the expanded NKG2C-expressing T cell clones were specific for HCMV antigens was left unclear. All eight donors whose samples were sequenced were randomly selected healthy volunteers, three of them men and five women. HCMV-specific IgG was detected in serum with a commercial ELISA kit to determine HCMV serostatus. Reads were demultiplexed and grouped by UMI with MIGEC, and clonotypes were assembled and quantified with MiTCR. To exclude erroneous sequences, only TCR cDNA sequences supported by at least two reads were retained. Downstream repertoire analysis used the tcR package, and clonotypes were matched across fractions by CDR3 nucleotide sequence plus V segment. VDJmatch was used to annotate antigen specificity against VDJdb, with one amino acid substitution in CDR3 permitted.

Sequences were obtained from CD4+ T cells sorted from blood. This TCR derives from a woman younger than 35 in good health. The V and J segments used are TRBV9 and TRBJ2-7, and TRBD2 matches 7 of the central bases. Here is the DNA: TGTGCCAGCAGCGCGACCGGGACGGGAGGTTCCCCTGGCGAGCAGTACTTC. Translated, this gives CASSATGTGGSPGEQYF.